One sample yielded the 6 T cell receptor beta chains listed below, sequenced in a study of control samples from healthy donors and cancer patients. Measured with immunoSEQ multiplex PCR; TCRdb has only the in-frame clones, and not every one. The sample lists some 130,000 clones, more than 80% seen once, with about 2.5% in the top ten. Sequencing was carried out using blood. The receptors come from a man between 40 and 49 years old in good health.

The V gene is TRBV13, the J gene TRBJ2-1; 7 nucleotides align to TRBD2. The CDR3 totals 16 residues. The germline V gene encodes CDR1 PRHDT and CDR2 FYEKMQ (reference sequence). Unmatched junction bases numbered 11, after V lost 2 bases and J lost 7 bases. The CDR3 is CASSLPFGGTTNEQFF. The DNA of the CDR3 is TGTGCCAGCAGCTTACCGTTCGGGGGGACGACGAATGAGCAGTTCTTC.

The chain combines TRBV18 with TRBJ2-5; D gene unclear. The CDR3 has 13 amino acids. CDR1 and CDR2 from the germline V gene are KGHSH and LQKENI. With 3 bases removed from V and 1 base from J, the gap between germline ends came to 6 bases. CDR3 sequence (DNA): TGTGCCAGCTCACCTATCAGCCAAGAGACCCAGTACTTC. Translated: CASSPISQETQYF.

This chain joins TRBV5-6 and TRBJ1-6; D gene unclear. Trimming removed 3 bases at V and 7 bases at J, with 8 bases between. The length of the CDR3 is 13 residues. The germline gives CDR1 SGHDT, CDR2 YYEEEE. The CDR3 DNA follows: TGTGCCAGCAGCTGGACCTCCAATTCACCCCTCCACTTT. This gives the protein CASSWTSNSPLHF.

This chain uses TRBV5-1 with TRBJ2-7; weak D call: TRBD2 (5 bases). CDR3 size: 13 residues. With 4 bases removed from V and 9 bases from J, the gap between germline ends came to 17 bases. Germline CDR1 SGHRS, CDR2 YFSETQ. This CDR3 is CASSNGLAERQYF. The CDR3 DNA reads TGCGCCAGCAGCAACGGACTGGCAGAGAGGCAGTACTTC.

This clone has just one count. V is TRBV7-8 and J is TRBJ2-7; TRBD2 matches 9 bases. Germline V lookup: CDR1 SGHVS, CDR2 FQNEAQ. V was clipped by 2 bases and J by 2 bases; unmatched bases: 13. CDR3 length: 18 residues. CDR3 sequence reads: CASSLNSGRPIGAYEQYF. The DNA for the CDR3 is TGTGCCAGCAGCTTAAACAGCGGGAGGCCTATTGGCGCCTACGAGCAGTACTTC. The full variable domain, with the rest looked up from reference TRBV7-8 and TRBJ2-7, is GAGVSQSPRYKVAKRGQDVALRCDPISGHVSLFWYQQALGQGPEFLTYFQNEAQLDKSGLPSDRFFAERPEGSVSTLKIQRTQQEDSAVYLCASSLNSGRPIGAYEQYFGPGTRLTVT.

This clone came up a few times. This chain uses TRBV6-5 with TRBJ2-2, with TRBD1 identical over 9 bases. The CDR3 totals 15 residues. V was pared by 6 bases and J by 0 bases, with 2 bases of the junction left unmatched. Germline CDR1 and CDR2: MNHEY and SVGAGI. The CDR3 is CASRRQGANTGELFF. In DNA form, the CDR3 reads TGTGCCAGCAGGAGACAGGGGGCGAACACCGGGGAGCTGTTTTTT.